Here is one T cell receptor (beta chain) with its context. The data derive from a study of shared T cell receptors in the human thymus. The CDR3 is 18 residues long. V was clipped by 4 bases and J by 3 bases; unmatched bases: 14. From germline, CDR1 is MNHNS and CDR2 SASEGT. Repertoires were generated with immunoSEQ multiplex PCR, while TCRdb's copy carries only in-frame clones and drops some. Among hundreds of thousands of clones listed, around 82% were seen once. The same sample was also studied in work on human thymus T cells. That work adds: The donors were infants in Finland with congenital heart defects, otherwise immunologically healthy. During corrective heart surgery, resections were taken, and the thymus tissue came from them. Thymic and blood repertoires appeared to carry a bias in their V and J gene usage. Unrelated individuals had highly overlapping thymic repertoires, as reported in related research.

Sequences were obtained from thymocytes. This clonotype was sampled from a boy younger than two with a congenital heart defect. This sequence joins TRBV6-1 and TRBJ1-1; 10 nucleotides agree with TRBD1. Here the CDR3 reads CASSARGSQDRGHTEAFF. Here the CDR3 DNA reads TGTGCCAGCAGTGCCCGGGGGTCCCAAGACAGGGGGCACACTGAAGCTTTCTTT.